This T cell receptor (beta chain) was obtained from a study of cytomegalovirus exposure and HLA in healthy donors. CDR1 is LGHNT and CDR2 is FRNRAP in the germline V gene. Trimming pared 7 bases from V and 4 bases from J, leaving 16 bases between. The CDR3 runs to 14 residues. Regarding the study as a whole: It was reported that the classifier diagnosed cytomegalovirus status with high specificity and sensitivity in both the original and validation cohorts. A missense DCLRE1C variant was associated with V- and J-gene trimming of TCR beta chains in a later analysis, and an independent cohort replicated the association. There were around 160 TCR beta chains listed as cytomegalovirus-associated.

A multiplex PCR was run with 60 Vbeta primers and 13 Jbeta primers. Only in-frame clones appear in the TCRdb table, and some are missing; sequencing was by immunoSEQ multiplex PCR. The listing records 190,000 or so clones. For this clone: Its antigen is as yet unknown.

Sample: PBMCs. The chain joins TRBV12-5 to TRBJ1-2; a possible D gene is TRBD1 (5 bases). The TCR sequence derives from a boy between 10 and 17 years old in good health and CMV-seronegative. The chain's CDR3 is CASASGESSYGYTF. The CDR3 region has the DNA TGTGCTAGTGCCTCGGGGGAATCTTCCTATGGCTACACCTTC.